This TCR beta chain was observed in a study of T cells in Graves' hyperthyroidism and ophthalmopathy. This clonotype was observed a handful of times. Its antigen is not identified. Whole-study findings and limits: Most expanded thyroid clonotypes above 0.001 recurred in blood.

Amplified regions were TCR beta CDR3 sequences from RNA transcripts. RT-PCR in the first round (using the HTBI primer set) targeted the TCR CDR3. Each CDR3 protein gets one entry after TCRdb re-called the multiplex PCR reads with MiXCR. The profile shows 560,000 or so distinct CDR3 sequences, around 42% of them singletons. Uncontrolled infection, other autoimmune disease, pregnancy or lactation excluded patients. Diagnosis relied on clinical symptoms, serum thyroxine and TRAb, thyroid ultrasound and orbital computed tomography. The CDR3 is made up of 15 amino acids. Germline CDR1 DFQATT, CDR2 SNEGSKA (reference sequence). With 0 bases removed from V and 3 bases from J, the gap between germline ends came to 9 bases.

The receptor was isolated from a woman aged 18-29 years with Graves' hyperthyroidism. The rearrangement uses TRBV20-1 and TRBJ1-6; D unclear. The sample was peripheral blood or thyroid tissue (not recorded which). The CDR3 sequence is CSARDPGLYNSPLHF. CDR3 nucleotides: TGCAGTGCTAGAGATCCAGGTCTCTATAATTCACCCCTCCACTTT.